These 29 T cell receptor beta chains were all obtained from the same sample, sequenced in a study of blood T cell repertoires in COVID-19. Some clones are missing from TCRdb's copy, which holds only in-frame ones; the method was immunoSEQ multiplex PCR. The sample yields nearly 50,000 clones, approximately 81% seen once. The sequenced sample consisted of peripheral blood. These receptor sequences come from a woman aged 60-75 years with acute or convalescent COVID-19.

This clone was observed a single time. The V and J genes are TRBV14 and TRBJ1-3; no clear D gene. This CDR3 spans 17 amino acids. Germline-derived CDR1 and CDR2 are SGHDN and FVKESK. Trimming shortened V by 1 base and J by 0 bases, and 13 bases separated the two germline ends. The CDR3 loop is CASSQVLTDLSGNTIYF. The CDR3 DNA reads TGTGCCAGCAGCCAAGTACTTACAGACCTCTCTGGAAACACCATATATTTT.

The J gene is TRBJ2-3, the V gene TRBV10-3; TRBD2 matches at 12 bases. This CDR3 is 16 amino acids long. J was trimmed by 2 bases and V by 7 bases; bases with no gene match: 7. Germline CDR1 ENHRY, CDR2 SYGVKD. CDR3 amino acids: CAITATSGGNTDTQYF. The CDR3 region has the DNA TGTGCCATCACCGCGACTAGCGGGGGTAACACAGATACGCAGTATTTT.

V and J are TRBV7-3 and TRBJ1-1; 9 bases match TRBD1. J gave up 8 bases and V 5 bases, and 6 bases lay outside the gene matches. The CDR3 runs 13 residues. CDR1 SGHTA and CDR2 FQGTGA come from the germline V gene. CDR3: CASSRDRADEAFF. DNA of the CDR3: TGTGCCAGCAGCCGGGACAGGGCAGACGAAGCTTTCTTT.

The chain carries TRBV6-5 and TRBJ2-7; the D is unclear. Germline loops: CDR1 MNHEY, CDR2 SVGAGI. The V end lost 6 bases, the J end lost 5 bases, and 11 bases lay between the germline ends. The length of the CDR3 is 12 residues. CDR3 DNA: TGTGCCAGCAGCCCACGAGGTGACGAGCAGTACTTC. Protein: CASSPRGDEQYF.

This chain links TRBV10-3 with TRBJ2-7, with a possible D match to TRBD1 (5 bases). The CDR3 has 11 amino acids. Germline CDR1 and CDR2: ENHRY and SYGVKD. Between the trimmed V and J ends, which lost 10 bases and 6 bases, there was a span of 13 bases. Here the CDR3 reads CATSDSREQYF. The CDR3 nucleotides are TGTGCCACTTCAGACAGCCGCGAGCAGTACTTC.

This chain connects TRBV7-2 to TRBJ1-1; the match to TRBD1 covers 9 bases. The germline gives CDR1 SGHTA, CDR2 FQGNSA. The CDR3 consists of 14 residues. The ends lost 3 bases at V and 1 base at J; junction bases unmatched: 0. The CDR3 loop is CASSLDRGNTEAFF. The CDR3 DNA follows: TGTGCCAGCAGCTTGGACAGGGGGAACACTGAAGCTTTCTTT. The complete variable domain, with remaining parts taken from reference TRBV7-2 and TRBJ1-1, reads GAGVSQSPSNKVTEKGKDVELRCDPISGHTALYWYRQSLGQGLEFLIYFQGNSAPDKSGLPSDRFSAERTGGSVSTLTIQRTQQEDSAVYLCASSLDRGNTEAFFGQGTRLTVV.

V gene TRBV18 combines with J gene TRBJ2-4; 8 bases agree with TRBD1. Trimming cost V 4 bases and J 0 bases; bases outside gene matches: 8. The CDR3 totals 17 residues. Germline V gives CDR1 KGHSH, CDR2 LQKENI. The chain's CDR3 is CASSQGQEHLAKNIQYF. The CDR3 DNA follows: TGTGCCAGCTCACAGGGACAGGAACATCTAGCCAAAAACATTCAGTACTTC.

V usage is TRBV5-6 and J usage is TRBJ2-5, with 8 bases matching TRBD1. Looked up from germline, CDR1 is SGHDT and CDR2 is YYEEEE. V lost 4 bases, J lost 2 bases, and 4 bases stayed unmatched. The CDR3 has 14 amino acids. This chain's CDR3 is CASSDTGGQETQYF. The CDR3 nucleotides are TGTGCCAGCAGCGATACAGGGGGGCAAGAGACCCAGTACTTC.

This sequence joins TRBV30 and TRBJ2-2; 9 bases fit TRBD2. V was pared by 0 bases and J by 5 bases, with 4 bases of the junction left unmatched. Germline CDR1 reads GTSNPN; CDR2 reads SVGIG (reference sequence). CDR3 length equals 15 residues. The chain's CDR3 is CAWSVGLAGTGELFF. The CDR3 DNA follows: TGTGCCTGGAGTGTAGGTCTAGCGGGGACCGGGGAGCTGTTTTTT.

This clone was counted once. This sequence joins TRBV5-1 and TRBJ1-2; 8 bases match TRBD1. V lost 0 bases to trimming and J lost 4 bases; unmatched junction nucleotides: 2. Germline CDR1 reads SGHRS; CDR2 reads YFSETQ. The CDR3 extends over 14 amino acids. The CDR3 loop reads CASSLDGTGYGYTF. The DNA of the CDR3 is TGCGCCAGCAGCTTGGATGGGACAGGCTATGGCTACACCTTC.

This clone was observed a single time. The J gene is TRBJ2-2, the V gene TRBV15; 9 nucleotides agree with TRBD2. This CDR3 is 18 amino acids long. Germline loops: CDR1 LNHNV, CDR2 YYDKDF (reference sequence). V dropped 0 bases and J dropped 5; count of bases not matched to a gene: 10. This CDR3 is CATSRDASSGAITGELFF. CDR3 DNA: TGTGCCACCAGCAGAGATGCATCTAGCGGGGCTATAACCGGGGAGCTGTTTTTT.

The chain couples TRBV12-3 or TRBV12-4 to TRBJ1-5; 8 positions agree with TRBD1. The CDR3 runs to 13 residues. Trimming at V came to 5 bases and at J to 7 bases, leaving 4 bases not matched to a gene. The CDR3 loop is CASSGQGRQPQHF. Here the CDR3 DNA reads TGTGCCAGCAGTGGACAGGGAAGACAGCCCCAGCATTTT.

This clone has only one observation. The chain combines TRBV3-1 (or the pseudogene TRBV3-2) with TRBJ1-2; TRBD1 aligns across 10 bases. This CDR3 has 14 amino acids. Germline-derived CDR1 and CDR2 are LGHDT and YNNKEL (reference sequence). V shed 2 bases and J 8 bases; nucleotides not matched to a gene: 5. The CDR3 DNA follows: TGTGCCAGCAGCCAATCGGGACAGGGGTTCGGCTACACCTTC. Its protein product is CASSQSGQGFGYTF.

The rearrangement links TRBV10-3 to TRBJ1-3, with TRBD1 as a possible D gene (5 bases). The CDR3 loop spans 16 amino acids. Per germline, CDR1 ENHRY and CDR2 SYGVKD. Trimming took 6 bases from V and 1 from J, leaving 16 bases between them. This chain's CDR3 is CAIRAHDGQSGNTIYF. The CDR3 coding sequence is TGTGCCATCAGAGCTCACGACGGACAATCTGGAAACACCATATATTTT.

The J gene is TRBJ1-1, the V gene TRBV5-1; D is possibly TRBD1 (5 bases). CDR1 and CDR2 from the germline V gene are SGHRS and YFSETQ. This CDR3 comprises 13 residues. V lost 4 bases to trimming and J lost 1 base, with 8 bases between them. The DNA for the CDR3 is TGCGCCAGCAGCCGCGGACAGAACACTGAAGCTTTCTTT. Translated, it gives CASSRGQNTEAFF.

The chain recombines TRBV18 with TRBJ2-5, with TRBD1 as a possible D gene (5 bases). Germline CDR1 reads KGHSH; CDR2 reads LQKENI. V shed 2 bases and J shed 1 base, with 11 bases lying between them. This CDR3 has 15 residues. This CDR3 reads CASSPEKGLQETQYF. In nucleotides, the CDR3 is TGTGCCAGCTCACCAGAAAAGGGGCTCCAAGAGACCCAGTACTTC. Drawing the rest from reference TRBV18 and TRBJ2-5, the complete variable domain is NAGVMQNPRHLVRRRGQEARLRCSPMKGHSHVYWYRQLPEEGLKFMVYLQKENIIDESGMPKERFSAEFPKEGPSILRIQQVVRGDSAAYFCASSPEKGLQETQYFGPGTRLLVL.

This clone was observed a handful of times. The rearrangement uses TRBV6-4 and TRBJ2-2, with 10 positions matching TRBD1. V lost 5 bases to trimming and J lost 2 bases; unmatched junction nucleotides: 8. The CDR3 totals 17 residues. Per the germline V gene, CDR1 is MRHNA and CDR2 is SNTAGT. This CDR3 reads CASSRMGTGANTGELFF. CDR3 DNA: TGTGCCAGCAGTCGAATGGGGACAGGGGCAAACACCGGGGAGCTGTTTTTT.

This chain uses TRBV5-6 with TRBJ2-3, with TRBD2 identical over 7 bases. There are 15 residues in the CDR3. The V segment lost 2 bases and the J segment 0 bases; nucleotides outside the gene matches: 3. CDR1 and CDR2 from the germline V gene are SGHDT and YYEEEE. CDR3 coding DNA: TGTGCCAGCAGCTTCGGTAGCGGGAGCACAGATACGCAGTATTTT. This gives the protein CASSFGSGSTDTQYF.

The chain uses TRBV19 and TRBJ1-6; D gene ambiguous. The CDR3 has 14 amino acids. V lost 5 bases, J lost 7 bases, and 12 bases lay in between. Germline CDR1 and CDR2: LNHDA and SQIVND (reference sequence). CDR3 nucleotides: TGTGCCAGTAGTTCAGACGGCGGGAATTCACCCCTCCACTTT. It specifies CASSSDGGNSPLHF. The complete variable domain, with remaining parts taken from reference TRBV19 and TRBJ1-6, reads DGGITQSPKYLFRKEGQNVTLSCEQNLNHDAMYWYRQDPGQGLRLIYYSQIVNDFQKGDIAEGYSVSREKKESFPLTVTSAQKNPTAFYLCASSSDGGNSPLHFGNGTRLTVT.

This chain joins TRBV5-1 and TRBJ2-7, with D possibly TRBD1 on 6 matching bases. The CDR3 covers 12 residues. The ends were cut back, 3 bases at V and 3 bases at J, with 7 bases in the middle. Germline V gene lookup returns CDR1 SGHRS and CDR2 YFSETQ. The CDR3 nucleotides read TGCGCCAGCAGCTCAGGGGTCTACGAGCAGTACTTC. It codes for CASSSGVYEQYF. The variable domain in full, with the rest retrieved from reference TRBV5-1 and TRBJ2-7, is KAGVTQTPRYLIKTRGQQVTLSCSPISGHRSVSWYQQTPGQGLQFLFEYFSETQRNKGNFPGRFSGRQFSNSRSEMNVSTLELGDSALYLCASSSGVYEQYFGPGTRLTVT.

The V and J genes are TRBV5-5 and TRBJ1-6; 8 nucleotides align to TRBD1. Looked up from germline, CDR1 is SGHKS and CDR2 is YYEKEE (reference sequence). The length of the CDR3 is 14 residues. Trimming took 5 bases from V and 7 from J; bases not matched to a gene: 5. CDR3 bases: TGTGCCAGCAGTATGGACAGGGTAAATTCACCCCTCCACTTT. Translation gives CASSMDRVNSPLHF. Full variable domain (remainder filled in from reference TRBV5-5 and TRBJ1-6): DAGVTQSPTHLIKTRGQQVTLRCSPISGHKSVSWYQQVLGQGPQFIFQYYEKEERGRGNFPDRFSARQFPNYSSELNVNALLLGDSALYLCASSMDRVNSPLHFGNGTRLTVT.

This chain uses TRBV2 with TRBJ1-2; tentatively, D is TRBD1 (6 bases). The germline V gene has CDR1 SNHLY and CDR2 FYNNEI. This CDR3 region has 13 residues. V was trimmed by 10 bases and J by 4 bases, leaving 16 bases between them. The chain's CDR3 is CATRTGLSYGYTF. Here the CDR3 DNA reads TGTGCCACCCGAACAGGGTTGAGCTATGGCTACACCTTC.

The J gene is TRBJ1-1, the V gene TRBV5-1; D gene uncertain. Trimming took 1 base from V and 2 from J, leaving 9 bases between them. The CDR3 is 14 amino acids. From germline, CDR1 is SGHRS and CDR2 YFSETQ. CDR3 sequence: CASSLSAANTEAFF. CDR3 nucleotides: TGCGCCAGCAGCTTGTCCGCGGCCAACACTGAAGCTTTCTTT.

The chain uses TRBV6-6 and TRBJ2-7; TRBD2 matches at 11 bases. J gave up 4 bases and V 4 bases, and 9 bases lay outside the gene matches. CDR1 is MNHNY, CDR2 SVGAGI, per germline (reference sequence). The CDR3 is 16 residues long. In nucleotides, the CDR3 is TGTGCCAGCAGTTCAATAGCGGGAGGGCCTCCTTACGAGCAGTACTTC. Translated: CASSSIAGGPPYEQYF.

The chain carries TRBV21-1 and TRBJ1-4; the table's D call, TRBD1, was not checked against the DNA. TRBV21-1 is a documented pseudogene. The CDR3 is 16 residues long. As DNA, the CDR3 is TGTGCCAGCAGCAAGGGAACAGGGAGAGGTAATGAAAAACTGTTTTTT. Encoded protein: CASSKGTGRGNEKLFF.

The chain carries TRBV13 and TRBJ2-7; 7 bases are shared with TRBD1. The CDR3 length is 15 residues. Losses at the gene ends were 5 bases for V and 2 bases for J; bases not matched to a gene: 9. The germline gives CDR1 PRHDT, CDR2 FYEKMQ (reference sequence). The CDR3 loop reads CASSPGTDPTYEQYF. CDR3 nucleotide sequence: TGTGCCAGCAGCCCCGGGACAGACCCTACCTACGAGCAGTACTTC.

By share of the sample, this clone is medium-sized. V gene TRBV5-8 combines with J gene TRBJ2-7; D is uncertain. This CDR3 has 15 amino acids. Germline values: CDR1 SGHTS, CDR2 YDEGEE. V gave up 4 bases and J gave up 2 bases, with 16 bases separating them. For the CDR3, the DNA is TGTGCCAGCAGCCCCCGGGTTTTACGGGCCTACGAGCAGTACTTC. Translating gives CASSPRVLRAYEQYF.

V is TRBV19 and J is TRBJ1-2, with 7 positions matching TRBD1. The germline V gene has CDR1 LNHDA and CDR2 SQIVND (reference sequence). Trimming at V came to 7 bases and at J to 6 bases, leaving 17 bases not matched to a gene. The CDR3 is 16 residues long. CDR3 sequence (DNA): TGTGCCAGTACAGGGGGGCCAAGGCAGCCTTACCATGGCTACACCTTC. Its translation: CASTGGPRQPYHGYTF.

This clone was observed a handful of times. The chain has TRBV3-1 (or the pseudogene TRBV3-2) and TRBJ2-1, with a weak D call TRBD2 (6 bases). Trimming shortened V by 0 bases and J by 7 bases, and 16 bases separated the two germline ends. From germline, CDR1 is LGHDT and CDR2 YNNKEL (reference sequence). The CDR3 has 16 amino acids. The CDR3 protein is CASSQERRDLRNEQFF. The CDR3 nucleotides are TGTGCCAGCAGCCAAGAAAGGAGGGACCTTAGGAATGAGCAGTTCTTC.